These 10 T cell receptor beta chains came from one sample sequenced in a study of T cells in Graves' hyperthyroidism and ophthalmopathy. RNA transcripts served as the template for amplifying TCR beta CDR3 regions. The TCR CDR3 first-round RT-PCR relied on the HTBI primer set. TCRdb called the multiplex PCR reads again in MiXCR, with one record for every CDR3 protein. The repertoire consists of hundreds of thousands of distinct CDR3 sequences, with approximately 15% occurring once and the leading ten covering more than 3%. Sequencing input: blood. These receptors were taken from a middle-aged woman with Graves' ophthalmopathy.

With respect to this clonotype: A read error is likely, as this CDR3 ends without the conserved phenylalanine or tryptophan. The CDR3 DNA is TGTGCCATCAGTGAGAGGCAGGGAGGTAGCACAGATACGCAGTATTCT. Amino acids: CAISERQGGSTDTQYS. The chain is built from TRBV10-3 and TRBJ2-3; a weak D match, TRBD2 (6 bases). Germline lookup yields CDR1 ENHRY and CDR2 SYGVKD. The CDR3 is made up of 16 amino acids. Trimming stripped 2 bases from V and 0 bases from J, with 12 bases between.

This clonotype showed up many times. The V call is TRBV20-1, the J call TRBJ1-1, with 8 bases lining up with TRBD1. The CDR3 totals 14 residues. Germline CDR1 reads DFQATT; CDR2 reads SNEGSKA (reference sequence). Losses at the gene ends were 0 bases for V and 2 bases for J; bases not matched to a gene: 2. CDR3 nucleotide sequence: TGCAGTGCTAGAGATCCAGGGGGCAACACTGAAGCTTTCTTT. Translation: CSARDPGGNTEAFF.

In this sample, this clonotype turned up many times. This chain links TRBV12-3 or TRBV12-4 with TRBJ2-7; D ambiguous. Trimming took off 1 base at V and 3 bases at J, with 7 bases between the two ends. This CDR3 has 13 amino acids. The CDR3 region is CASSLGVLYEQYF. CDR3 sequence (DNA): TGTGCCAGCAGTTTAGGAGTACTCTACGAGCAGTACTTC.

The table lists this clonotype with many counts. The genes are TRBV27 and TRBJ2-5, with unresolved D. Between the trimmed V and J ends, which lost 5 bases and 1 base, there was a span of 8 bases. Germline CDR1 is MNHEY and CDR2 is SMNVEV (reference sequence). The CDR3 runs 13 residues. CDR3 sequence: CASSHQGQETQYF. The CDR3 coding sequence is TGTGCCAGCAGTCACCAAGGCCAAGAGACCCAGTACTTC.

This clonotype was seen at least ten times. This chain links TRBV29-1 with TRBJ2-3; D is possibly TRBD2 (5 bases). Trimming removed 7 bases at V and 0 bases at J, with 11 bases between. This CDR3 contains 13 residues. The V gene's germline CDR1 is SQVTM and CDR2 ANQGSEA. This CDR3 is CSGKSGSTDTQYF. Here the CDR3 DNA reads TGCAGCGGAAAGAGCGGTAGCACAGATACGCAGTATTTT.

In the case of this clonotype: This may stem from a read error, because a much larger clone lies one nucleotide away. The chain couples TRBV12-3 or TRBV12-4 to TRBJ1-1; no clear D. CDR3 length equals 14 residues. The germline V and J ends were trimmed by 4 bases and 4 bases, with 13 bases remaining between them. CDR3 coding DNA: TGTGCCAGCAGTTCAGGTTGGGTGGGCACTGAAGCTTTCTTT. This encodes CASSSGWVGTEAFF.

Ten or more counts support this clonotype. V gene TRBV20-1 combines with J gene TRBJ2-3; 7 positions match TRBD1. The CDR3 is 15 residues long. CDR1 is DFQATT and CDR2 is SNEGSKA in the germline V gene (reference sequence). J gave up 0 bases and V 5 bases, and 8 bases lay outside the gene matches. The CDR3: CSALLWDSSTDTQYF. DNA of the CDR3: TGCAGTGCTTTACTTTGGGACAGCAGCACAGATACGCAGTATTTT.

In this sample, this clonotype turned up many times. The rearrangement joins TRBV5-1 to TRBJ1-1; D gene unclear. Germline V gives CDR1 SGHRS, CDR2 YFSETQ. Trimming stripped 1 base from V and 0 bases from J, with 7 bases between. This CDR3 spans 14 amino acids. The CDR3 nucleotides read TGCGCCAGCAGCTTGATAGCATTGAACACTGAAGCTTTCTTT. Protein: CASSLIALNTEAFF.

The chain uses TRBV20-1 and TRBJ1-1; possible D gene TRBD1, 5 bases. V was shortened by 3 bases and J by 5 bases, with 13 bases between the two germline ends. CDR3 length equals 13 residues. Germline CDR1 is DFQATT and CDR2 is SNEGSKA (reference sequence). As DNA, the CDR3 is TGCAGTGCTAGTGGTCCAGGGTTGACTGAAGCTTTCTTT. This translates into CSASGPGLTEAFF.

J is TRBJ1-2 and V is TRBV20-1, with D unresolved. Trimming removed 3 bases at V and 7 bases at J, with 9 bases between. The CDR3 length is 11 residues. Looked up from germline, CDR1 is DFQATT and CDR2 is SNEGSKA (reference sequence). In nucleotides, the CDR3 is TGCAGTGCTAGCCCCTTCGGTGGCTACACCTTC. Translating gives CSASPFGGYTF.